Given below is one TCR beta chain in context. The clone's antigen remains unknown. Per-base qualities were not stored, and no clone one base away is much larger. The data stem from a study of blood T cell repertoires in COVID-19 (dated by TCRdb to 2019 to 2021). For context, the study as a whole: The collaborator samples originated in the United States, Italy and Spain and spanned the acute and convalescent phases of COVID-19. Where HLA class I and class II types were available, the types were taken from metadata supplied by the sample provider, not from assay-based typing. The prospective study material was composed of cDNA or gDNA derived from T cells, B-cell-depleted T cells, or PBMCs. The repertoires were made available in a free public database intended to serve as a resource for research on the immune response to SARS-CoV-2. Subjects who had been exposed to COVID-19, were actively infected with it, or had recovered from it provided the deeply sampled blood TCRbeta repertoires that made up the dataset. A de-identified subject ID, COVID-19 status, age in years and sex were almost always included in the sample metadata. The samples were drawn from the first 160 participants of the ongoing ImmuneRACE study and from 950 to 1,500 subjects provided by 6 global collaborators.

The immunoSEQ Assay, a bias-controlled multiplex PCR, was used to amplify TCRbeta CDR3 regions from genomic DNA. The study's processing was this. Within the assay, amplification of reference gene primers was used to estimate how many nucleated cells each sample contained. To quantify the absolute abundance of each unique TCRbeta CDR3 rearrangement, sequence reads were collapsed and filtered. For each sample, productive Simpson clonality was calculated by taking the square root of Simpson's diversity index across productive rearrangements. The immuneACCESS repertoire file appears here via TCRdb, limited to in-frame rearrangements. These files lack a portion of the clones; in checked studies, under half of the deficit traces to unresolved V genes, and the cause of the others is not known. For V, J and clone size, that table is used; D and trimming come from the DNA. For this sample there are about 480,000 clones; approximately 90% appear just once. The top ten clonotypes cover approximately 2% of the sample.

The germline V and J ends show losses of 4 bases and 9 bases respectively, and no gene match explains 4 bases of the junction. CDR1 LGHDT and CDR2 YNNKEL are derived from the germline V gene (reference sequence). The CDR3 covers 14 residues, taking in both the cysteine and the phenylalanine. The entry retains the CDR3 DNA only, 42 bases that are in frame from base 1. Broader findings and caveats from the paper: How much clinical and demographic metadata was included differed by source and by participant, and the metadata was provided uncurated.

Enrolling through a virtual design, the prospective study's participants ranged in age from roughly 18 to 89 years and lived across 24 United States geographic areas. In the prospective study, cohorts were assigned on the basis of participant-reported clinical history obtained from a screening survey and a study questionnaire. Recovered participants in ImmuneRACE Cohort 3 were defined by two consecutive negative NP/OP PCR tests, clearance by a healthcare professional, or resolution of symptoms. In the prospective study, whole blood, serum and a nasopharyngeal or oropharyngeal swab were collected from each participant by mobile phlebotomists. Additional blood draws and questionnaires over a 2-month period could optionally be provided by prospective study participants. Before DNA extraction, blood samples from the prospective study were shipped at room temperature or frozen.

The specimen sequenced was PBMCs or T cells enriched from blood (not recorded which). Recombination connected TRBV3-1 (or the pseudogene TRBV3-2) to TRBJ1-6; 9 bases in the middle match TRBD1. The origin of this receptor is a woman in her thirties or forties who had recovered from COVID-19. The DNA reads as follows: TGTGCCAGCAGCCTGGACAGGGGTATTTCACCCCTCCACTTT. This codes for CASSLDRGISPLHF.